The 21 T cell receptor beta chains below come from one sample, sequenced in a study of T cell responses to AZD1222 COVID-19 vaccine. Produced via immunoSEQ multiplex PCR; TCRdb's table is partial and in-frame only. The sample records 180,000 or so clones, 80% to 90% being singletons. The sample was peripheral blood, taken on day 0 of AZD1222 vaccination. The receptors were sampled from an adult in good health.

For this clone: Within the sample, other DNA sequences also encode this same CDR3. V gene TRBV19 combines with J gene TRBJ2-1; unclear D gene. CDR1 and CDR2 from the germline V gene are LNHDA and SQIVND (reference sequence). Trimming shortened V by 5 bases and J by 0 bases, and 11 bases separated the two germline ends. The CDR3 totals 15 residues. CDR3 DNA: TGTGCCAGTAGTTTCGACCGTAGCTCCTACAATGAGCAGTTCTTC. As protein: CASSFDRSSYNEQFF.

CDR3 loop: CASSYQQGDGYTF. The DNA of the CDR3 is TGTGCCAGCAGCTACCAACAGGGTGATGGCTACACCTTC. The chain employs TRBV4-2 and TRBJ1-2; possible D gene TRBD1, 6 bases. Germline CDR1 is LGHNA and CDR2 is YNFKEQ. CDR3 length equals 13 residues. V was pared by 5 bases and J by 6 bases, with 13 bases between.

This clone was found once. The rearrangement uses TRBV30 and TRBJ1-2; D is unresolved. This CDR3 has 10 residues. V was clipped by 5 bases and J by 6 bases, with 7 bases between them. The germline CDR1 and CDR2 sequences are GTSNPN and SVGIG (reference sequence). CDR3 loop: CAWYKDGYTF. The CDR3 DNA reads as TGTGCCTGGTACAAGGATGGCTACACCTTC.

The V gene is TRBV6-2 or TRBV6-3, the J gene TRBJ1-1; perhaps TRBD1 as D (5 bases). V gave up 0 bases and J gave up 7 bases, with 6 bases separating them. Germline loops: CDR1 MNHEY, CDR2 SVGEGT. There are 12 residues in the CDR3. The CDR3 here is CASSYSGGEAFF. As DNA, the CDR3 is TGTGCCAGCAGTTACTCTGGGGGTGAAGCTTTCTTT.

This clone was detected a few times. The genes are TRBV7-2 and TRBJ1-5, with D tentatively TRBD1 (5 bases). The CDR3 extends over 14 amino acids. V lost 2 bases and J 5 bases, leaving 10 bases between the germline ends. CDR1 is SGHTA, CDR2 FQGNSA, per germline. For the CDR3, the DNA is TGTGCCAGCAGCTTACCAGGGTCCTATCAGCCCCAGCATTTT. Protein product: CASSLPGSYQPQHF.

V usage is TRBV6-2 or TRBV6-3 and J usage is TRBJ1-1, with D tentatively TRBD1 (6 bases). This CDR3 has 14 residues. Germline CDR1 is MNHEY and CDR2 is SVGEGT. Trimming took off 0 bases at V and 6 bases at J, with 11 bases between the two ends. CDR3 nucleotides: TGTGCCAGCAGTTACTCGGGGGGCGGACCTGAAGCTTTCTTT. Translating it yields CASSYSGGGPEAFF.

This rearrangement joins TRBV19 to TRBJ1-5; 8 nucleotides agree with TRBD1. The CDR3 extends over 17 amino acids. Germline CDR1 and CDR2: LNHDA and SQIVND (reference sequence). J lost 3 bases, V lost 3 bases, and 10 bases had no gene match. The CDR3 loop reads CASSIWPGTGSNQPQHF. The CDR3 DNA reads as TGTGCCAGTAGTATCTGGCCCGGGACAGGTTCCAATCAGCCCCAGCATTTT.

The rearrangement joins TRBV27 to TRBJ1-1, with 7 nucleotides matching TRBD1. The germline V gene has CDR1 MNHEY and CDR2 SMNVEV (reference sequence). Germline trimming cut 0 bases from V and 6 bases from J; bases unmatched to any gene: 10. This CDR3 contains 16 residues. CDR3 sequence reads: CASSLSPRGGTAEAFF. CDR3 bases: TGTGCCAGCAGTTTATCACCTCGGGGGGGGACAGCTGAAGCTTTCTTT.

V gene TRBV4-1 combines with J gene TRBJ1-1; D gene uncertain. The CDR3 runs to 15 residues. Germline CDR1 and CDR2: MGHRA and YSYEKL. V lost 3 bases, J lost 1 base, and 12 bases lay in between. CDR3 in amino acids: CASSHPIGKNTEAFF. The DNA for the CDR3 is TGCGCCAGCAGCCATCCTATTGGGAAGAACACTGAAGCTTTCTTT.

The CDR3 here is CSASSQGEAFF. CDR3 nucleotide sequence: TGCAGTGCTAGCTCGCAGGGCGAAGCTTTCTTT. The chain combines TRBV20-1 with TRBJ1-1, with a possible D match to TRBD1 (5 bases). Trimming took 3 bases from V and 8 from J, leaving 10 bases between them. This CDR3 contains 11 residues. Germline V gives CDR1 DFQATT, CDR2 SNEGSKA (reference sequence).

The V gene is TRBV2, the J gene TRBJ2-3; 10 bases fit TRBD1. The CDR3 runs 17 residues. J gave up 3 bases and V 6 bases, and 12 bases lay outside the gene matches. The germline V gene encodes CDR1 SNHLY and CDR2 FYNNEI. The CDR3 DNA reads TGTGCCAGCAGCAAGACATTTAGGGGACAGGGGACAGATACGCAGTATTTT. It is translated as CASSKTFRGQGTDTQYF.

The rearrangement links TRBV5-6 to TRBJ2-1; the match to TRBD2 covers 8 bases. The CDR3 length is 12 residues. CDR1 and CDR2 (germline): SGHDT, YYEEEE. The V gene end was trimmed by 1 base and the J gene end by 15 bases; junction bases not matched to a gene: 6. The CDR3 region is CASSLNAGGGFF. The CDR3 bases are TGTGCCAGCAGCTTGAACGCGGGGGGCGGGTTCTTC.

V is TRBV3-1 (or the pseudogene TRBV3-2) and J is TRBJ2-5, with 10 bases matching TRBD2. The CDR3 has 15 residues. Germline CDR1 is LGHDT and CDR2 is YNNKEL (reference sequence). Unmatched junction bases numbered 7, after V lost 4 bases and J lost 5 bases. DNA of the CDR3: TGTGCCAGCAGCCCCGAGCGGGGGGGCGGGGAGACCCAGTACTTC. It translates to CASSPERGGGETQYF.

The V gene is TRBV3-1 (or the pseudogene TRBV3-2), the J gene TRBJ2-5; D tentatively fits TRBD1 or TRBD2 (5 bases each). This CDR3 is 16 amino acids long. Deletions cut 4 bases from V and 2 bases from J, with 17 bases between. Germline CDR1 reads LGHDT; CDR2 reads YNNKEL (reference sequence). The CDR3 region has the DNA TGTGCCAGCAGCCCTTCAGGGCAGACTATACAAGAGACCCAGTACTTC. Translating gives CASSPSGQTIQETQYF.

The chain links TRBV13 to TRBJ1-4; 10 bases align to TRBD1. Germline V gives CDR1 PRHDT, CDR2 FYEKMQ (reference sequence). The CDR3 has 16 amino acids. V gave up 4 bases and J gave up 8 bases; unmatched junction bases: 10. The CDR3 sequence is CASSSRTGGRNEKLFF. The CDR3 bases are TGTGCCAGCAGCTCCCGGACAGGGGGACGTAACGAAAAACTGTTTTTT. Drawing the rest from reference TRBV13 and TRBJ1-4, the complete variable domain is AAGVIQSPRHLIKEKRETATLKCYPIPRHDTVYWYQQGPGQDPQFLISFYEKMQSDKGSIPDRFSAQQFSDYHSELNMSSLELGDSALYFCASSSRTGGRNEKLFFGSGTQLSVL.

The chain is built from TRBV5-1 and TRBJ1-1; no reliable D call. The CDR3 contains 14 residues. V was pared by 0 bases and J by 2 bases, with 8 bases between. From germline, CDR1 is SGHRS and CDR2 YFSETQ. In DNA form, the CDR3 reads TGCGCCAGCAGCTTGGACCACAGAAACACTGAAGCTTTCTTT. Translated: CASSLDHRNTEAFF.

This clone was seen a single time. The CDR3 region has the DNA TGTGCCAGCAGCTTAGTGACAGGGCGGCGGTGGGGAGAAGCTTTCTTT. The encoded protein is CASSLVTGRRWGEAFF. The gene calls are TRBV7-2 and TRBJ1-1, with 7 bases that match TRBD1. This CDR3 spans 16 amino acids. V lost 1 base and J lost 8; bases outside the gene matches: 13. The germline V gene has CDR1 SGHTA and CDR2 FQGNSA.

The chain links TRBV9 to TRBJ1-1; TRBD1 is a possible D gene (6 bases). Germline assignment: CDR1 SGDLS and CDR2 YYNGEE. CDR3 length equals 13 residues. With 5 bases removed from V and 0 bases from J, the gap between germline ends came to 8 bases. CDR3 protein: CASSGDMNTEAFF. In nucleotides, the CDR3 is TGTGCCAGCAGTGGGGACATGAACACTGAAGCTTTCTTT.

The chain employs TRBV9 and TRBJ1-5; maybe TRBD1 (5 bases). Trimming pared 3 bases from V and 2 bases from J, leaving 12 bases between. The CDR3 has 15 residues. Germline loops: CDR1 SGDLS, CDR2 YYNGEE. Written as DNA, the CDR3 is TGTGCCAGCAGCGCAGGGCCTCGGGGCAATCAGCCCCAGCATTTT. Encoded protein: CASSAGPRGNQPQHF.

V and J are TRBV5-1 and TRBJ1-2; 12 bases map to TRBD1. V shed 4 bases, J shed 3 bases, and the junction held 7 bases outside the gene matches. Per the germline V gene, CDR1 is SGHRS and CDR2 is YFSETQ. The CDR3 has 16 residues. Here the CDR3 DNA reads TGCGCCAGCAGCCCGGGACAGGGGGCTGTGGACTATGGCTACACCTTC. Protein: CASSPGQGAVDYGYTF.

This clone was seen just once. J is TRBJ2-3 and V is TRBV6-5; 15 nucleotides agree with TRBD2. Germline V gene lookup returns CDR1 MNHEY and CDR2 SVGAGI. The CDR3 length is 14 residues. V lost 8 bases, J lost 10 bases, and 7 bases stayed unmatched. The CDR3 sequence: CASGTSGGTGAQYF. The CDR3 DNA sequence: TGTGCCAGCGGGACTAGCGGGGGGACGGGTGCGCAGTATTTT.